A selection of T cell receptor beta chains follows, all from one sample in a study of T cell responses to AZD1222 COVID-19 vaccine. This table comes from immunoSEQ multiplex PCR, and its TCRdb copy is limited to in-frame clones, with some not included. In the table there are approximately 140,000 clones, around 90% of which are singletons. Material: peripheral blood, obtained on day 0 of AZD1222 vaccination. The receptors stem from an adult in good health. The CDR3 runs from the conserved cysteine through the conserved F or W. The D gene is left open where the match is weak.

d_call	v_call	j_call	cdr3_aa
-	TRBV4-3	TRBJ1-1	CASSQGTLNTEAFF
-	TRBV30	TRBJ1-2	CAWSRNYGYTF
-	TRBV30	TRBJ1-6	CAWTWGGGLFKTRNSPLHF
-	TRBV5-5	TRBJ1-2	CASSSGPGGYTF
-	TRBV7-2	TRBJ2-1	CASSAYNEQFF
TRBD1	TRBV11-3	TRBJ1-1	CASSPRQGGNTEAFF
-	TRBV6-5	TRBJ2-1	CASRGSGARQFF
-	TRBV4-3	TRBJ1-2	CASSQDATDTYGYTF
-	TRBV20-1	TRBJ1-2	CSASRQGIDGYTF
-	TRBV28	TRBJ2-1	CASSLWADSYNEQFF
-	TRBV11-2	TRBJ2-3	CASSLGSSRADTQYF
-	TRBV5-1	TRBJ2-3	CASGDWAPSTDTQYF
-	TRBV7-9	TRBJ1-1	CASSPVGTEAFF
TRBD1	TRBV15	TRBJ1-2	CATVNRDRGHGYTF
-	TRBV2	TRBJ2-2	CASVSGTGELFF
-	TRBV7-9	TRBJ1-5	CASSSLEGVQHF
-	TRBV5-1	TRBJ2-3	CASSGDSSSSTDTQYF